The rows below give T cell receptor beta chains drawn from one sample of a study of OX40 agonist ivuxolimab in advanced cancers. Sequencing used immunoSEQ multiplex PCR; TCRdb keeps in-frame clones, though not all of them. The sample contains about 42,000 clones, roughly four fifths of which appear only once. The starting material was CD4+ or CD8+ T cells sorted from blood, obtained in a trial of the OX40 agonist ivuxolimab. Receptors were obtained from an adult with an advanced solid tumor such as melanoma, head and neck, liver or kidney cancer. Both conserved end residues are part of each CDR3.

V | CDR3
TRBV7-2 | CASSPNSNQPQHF
TRBV7-9 | CASSFPYRDSKNNEQFF
TRBV19 | CASSIAATYYGYTF
TRBV5-4 | CASSLRGAPYEQYF
TRBV5-1 | CASSDTSGSTDTQYF
TRBV7-8 | CASSSAGTELEAFF
TRBV5-4 | CASSLVGQLGEQYF
TRBV18 | CASSPQQGTDSEQYF
TRBV9 | CASSVGEGRIYNEQFF
TRBV7-8 | CASSLDGLRGAFF
TRBV7-9 | CASSSGTTYEQYF
TRBV9 | CASSVVGWGKETQYF
TRBV10-3 | CAISESRSTDTQYF
TRBV14 | CASSQRDSNYEQYF
TRBV21-1 | CASYKTANEQFF
TRBV6-5 | CASAGGGTSVEQYF
TRBV18 | CASSPGIRLAGQPDGETQYF
TRBV5-1 | CASSPAGAYNEQFF
TRBV19 | CAIRMDRFNTEAFF
TRBV7-9 | CASSTGQDIYGYTF
TRBV5-6 | CASSLDVTEAFF
TRBV15 | CATSSLIGITEAFF
TRBV7-6 | CASRSFSGGTTGELFF
TRBV27 | CASSPTTLFVGYGYTF
TRBV7-6 | CASSLEAGPGPYEQYF
TRBV9 | CASSVLAGASETQYF
TRBV28 | CASSLEYRGNEQFF
TRBV7-8 | CASSLGKGAAGEKLFF
TRBV7-7 | CASSPRTGDHRYNEQFF
TRBV4-3 | CASSLSRGDYEQYF
TRBV7-8 | CASSPPGRERYEQYF
TRBV19 | CASTQRGDLMNTGELFF
TRBV4-2 | CASSQPSSTDTQYF
TRBV28 | CASSPAGSYEQYF
TRBV7-9 | CASLGAGYEQYF
TRBV7-2 | CASSLDTPGRTYEQYF
TRBV7-9 | CASSNSDRLHGYTF
TRBV7-2 | CASSLAYNEQFF
TRBV19 | CASSMSGARSAGANVLTF
TRBV5-1 | CASSLVVGSDTQYF
TRBV4-3 | CASSQRQWQAYEQYF
TRBV4-3 | CASSQFRGNEAFF
TRBV7-9 | CASSLGTPRDTQYF
TRBV7-9 | CASSRGTGGDPLYNEQFF
TRBV9 | CASSSAPHEQYF
TRBV6-1 | CASRVNTNYGYTF
TRBV15 | CATSREAWTQNTGELFF
TRBV6-1 | CASSEQSGPNYGYTF
TRBV7-2 | CASSPRTGDNEKLFF
TRBV18 | CASSPENRPYEQYF
TRBV10-3 | CAITPGTSGRGNTGELFF
TRBV7-2 | CASSYGGGSYEQYF
TRBV11-2 | CASSLASGMAREQYF
TRBV28 | CASSPGGPGEQYF
TRBV29-1 | CSVVPNTEAFF
TRBV18 | CASSGTGYSSYEQYF
TRBV7-2 | CASSLDLAYNEQFF